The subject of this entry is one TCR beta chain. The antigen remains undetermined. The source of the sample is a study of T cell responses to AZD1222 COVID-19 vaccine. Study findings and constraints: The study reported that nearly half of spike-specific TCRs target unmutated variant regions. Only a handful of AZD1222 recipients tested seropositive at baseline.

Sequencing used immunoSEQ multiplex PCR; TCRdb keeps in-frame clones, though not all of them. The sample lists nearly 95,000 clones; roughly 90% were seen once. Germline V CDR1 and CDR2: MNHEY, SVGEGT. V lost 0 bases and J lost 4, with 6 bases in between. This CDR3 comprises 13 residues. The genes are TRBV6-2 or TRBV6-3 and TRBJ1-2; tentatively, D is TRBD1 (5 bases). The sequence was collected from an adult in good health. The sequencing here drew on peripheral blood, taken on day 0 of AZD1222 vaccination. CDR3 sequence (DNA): TGTGCCAGCAGTTACTCGACAGCCTATGGCTACACCTTC. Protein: CASSYSTAYGYTF.